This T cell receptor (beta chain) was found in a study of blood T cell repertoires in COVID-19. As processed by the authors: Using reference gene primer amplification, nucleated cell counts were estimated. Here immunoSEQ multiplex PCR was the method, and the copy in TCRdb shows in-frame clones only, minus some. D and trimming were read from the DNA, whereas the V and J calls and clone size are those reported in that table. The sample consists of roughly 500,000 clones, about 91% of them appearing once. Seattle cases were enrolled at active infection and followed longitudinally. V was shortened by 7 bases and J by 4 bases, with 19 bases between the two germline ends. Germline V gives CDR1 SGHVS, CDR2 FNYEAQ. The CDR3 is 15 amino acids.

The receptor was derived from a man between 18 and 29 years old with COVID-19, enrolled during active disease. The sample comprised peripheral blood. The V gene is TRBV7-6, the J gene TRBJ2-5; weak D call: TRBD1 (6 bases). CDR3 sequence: CASNPSQGTGETQYF. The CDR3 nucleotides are TGTGCCAGCAACCCATCACAGGGAACCGGAGAGACCCAGTACTTC. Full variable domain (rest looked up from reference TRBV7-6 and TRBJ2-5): GAGVSQSPRYKVTKRGQDVALRCDPISGHVSLYWYRQALGQGPEFLTYFNYEAQQDKSGLPNDRFSAERPEGSISTLTIQRTEQRDSAMYRCASNPSQGTGETQYFGPGTRLLVL.